This T cell receptor beta chain was observed in a study of blood T cell repertoires in COVID-19. The overall study: PBMCs, B-cell-depleted T cells, or T cells were the source of the cDNA or gDNA that made up the material.

Some clones are missing from TCRdb's copy, which holds only in-frame ones; the method was immunoSEQ multiplex PCR. The sample shows about 190,000 clones, about four fifths of them seen only once. Trimming removed 4 bases from V and 4 bases from J, with 9 bases in between. The CDR3 runs 13 residues. Germline-derived CDR1 and CDR2 are SGHDT and YYEEEE. The V gene is TRBV5-6, the J gene TRBJ1-3; D call uncertain. This clonotype was obtained from a woman between 55 and 75 years old with COVID-19, enrolled during active disease. Source material: peripheral blood. The CDR3 loop is CASSPTGGNTIYF. CDR3 nucleotide sequence: TGTGCCAGCAGCCCCACGGGGGGAAACACCATATATTTT.